This TCR beta chain emerged from a study of graft-versus-host responses after intestinal transplantation. Overall study results and limits: GvH clones surfaced in recipient marrow, some emerging earlier in ileum or blood. An association linked early post-transplant HvG declines with peak circulating GvH clone levels.

The germline V gene encodes CDR1 KGHSH and CDR2 LQKENI. CDR3 size: 15 residues. The V segment lost 3 bases and the J segment 1 base; nucleotides outside the gene matches: 2. Repertoires were generated with immunoSEQ multiplex PCR, while TCRdb's copy carries only in-frame clones and drops some. The sample has around 97,000 clones; roughly 93% are singletons. A word on this clone: Its antigen is not identified.

The chain has TRBV18 and TRBJ1-5, with TRBD1 identical over 8 bases. This material consisted of unstimulated CD8+ T cells sorted from spleen or lymph node cells, taken before intestinal transplant. The clonotype originates from a human donor who received an intestinal transplant. The DNA of the CDR3 is TGTGCCAGCTCACCGGGACAGGCGAGCAATCAGCCCCAGCATTTT. As protein: CASSPGQASNQPQHF.